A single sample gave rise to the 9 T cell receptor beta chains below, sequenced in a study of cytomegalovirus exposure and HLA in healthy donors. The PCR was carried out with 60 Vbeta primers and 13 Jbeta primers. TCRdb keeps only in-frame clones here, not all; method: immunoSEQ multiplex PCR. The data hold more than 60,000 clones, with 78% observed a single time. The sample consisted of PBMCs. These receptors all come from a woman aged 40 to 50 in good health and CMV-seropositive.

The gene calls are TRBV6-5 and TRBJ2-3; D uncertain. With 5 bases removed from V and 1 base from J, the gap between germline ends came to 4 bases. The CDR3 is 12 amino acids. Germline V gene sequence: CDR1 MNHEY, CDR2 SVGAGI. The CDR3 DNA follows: TGTGCCAGCAGTCAGGGCACAGATACGCAGTATTTT. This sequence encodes CASSQGTDTQYF.

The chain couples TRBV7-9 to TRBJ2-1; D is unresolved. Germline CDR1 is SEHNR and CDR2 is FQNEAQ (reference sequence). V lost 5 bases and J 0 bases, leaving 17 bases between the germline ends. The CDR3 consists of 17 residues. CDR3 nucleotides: TGTGCCAGCAGCCCCCCCAGTCCAACCAGCTCCTACAATGAGCAGTTCTTC. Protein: CASSPPSPTSSYNEQFF.

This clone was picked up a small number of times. CDR3 region: CASSLQGPPYEQYF. In DNA form, the CDR3 reads TGTGCCAGCAGCTTACAGGGTCCCCCCTACGAGCAGTACTTC. The chain links TRBV7-9 to TRBJ2-7; perhaps TRBD1 as D (5 bases). The CDR3 loop spans 14 amino acids. CDR1 is SEHNR, CDR2 FQNEAQ, per germline (reference sequence). Trimming removed 2 bases at V and 2 bases at J, with 10 bases between.

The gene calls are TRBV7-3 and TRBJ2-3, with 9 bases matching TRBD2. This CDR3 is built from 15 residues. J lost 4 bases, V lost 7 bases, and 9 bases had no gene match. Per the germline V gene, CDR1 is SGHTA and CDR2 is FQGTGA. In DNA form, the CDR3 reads TGTGCCAGCACTGTCGCGGGGGGGCGGGCAGATACGCAGTATTTT. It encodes CASTVAGGRADTQYF.

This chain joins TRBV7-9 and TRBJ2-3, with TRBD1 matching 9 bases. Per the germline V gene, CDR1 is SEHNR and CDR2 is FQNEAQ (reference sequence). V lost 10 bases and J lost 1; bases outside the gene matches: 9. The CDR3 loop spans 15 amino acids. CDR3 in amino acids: CATQSRTGGTDTQYF. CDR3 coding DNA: TGTGCCACCCAGAGCCGGACAGGGGGCACAGATACGCAGTATTTT.

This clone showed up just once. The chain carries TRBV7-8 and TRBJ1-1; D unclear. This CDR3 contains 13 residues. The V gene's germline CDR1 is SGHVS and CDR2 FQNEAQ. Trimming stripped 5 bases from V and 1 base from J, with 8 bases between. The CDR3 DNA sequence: TGTGCCAGCAGCCGCGGCGCGAACACTGAAGCTTTCTTT. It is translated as CASSRGANTEAFF.

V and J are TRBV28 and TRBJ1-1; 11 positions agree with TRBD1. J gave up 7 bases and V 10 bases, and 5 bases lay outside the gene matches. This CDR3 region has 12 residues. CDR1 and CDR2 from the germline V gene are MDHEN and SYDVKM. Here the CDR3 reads CATRTGGSEAFF. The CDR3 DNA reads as TGTGCCACCAGGACAGGGGGCAGTGAAGCTTTCTTT.

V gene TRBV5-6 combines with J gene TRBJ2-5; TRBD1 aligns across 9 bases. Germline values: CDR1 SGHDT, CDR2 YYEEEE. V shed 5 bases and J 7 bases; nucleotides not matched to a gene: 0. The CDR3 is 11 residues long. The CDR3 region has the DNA TGTGCCAGCAGGGACAGGGGGACCCAGTACTTC. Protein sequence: CASRDRGTQYF.

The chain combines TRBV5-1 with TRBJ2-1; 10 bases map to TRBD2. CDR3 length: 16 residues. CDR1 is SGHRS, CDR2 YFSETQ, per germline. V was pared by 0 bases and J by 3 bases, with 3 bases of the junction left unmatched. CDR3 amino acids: CASSLGLAGVYNEQFF. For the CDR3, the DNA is TGCGCCAGCAGCTTGGGTCTAGCGGGGGTCTACAATGAGCAGTTCTTC.